This record looks at one TCR beta chain sequence and its context. Its recognized antigen is unknown. No clone much larger than this one lies a single base away; base qualities are absent. This sample was included in a study of blood T cells in healthy people across ages (dated by TCRdb to 2014 to 2015). About the study as a whole: In model experiments, roughly one uniquely barcoded TCR beta cDNA molecule per two T cells was captured by template switching. Using deep sequencing normalized with unique cDNA molecular identifiers, the study measured how TCR beta repertoire diversity changes with age. Four age groups were formed from the donors: young (average approximately 15 years), middle-aged (approximately 39), aged (more than 55) and long-lived (less than 85). To avoid experimental bias, donors of different ages were distributed randomly across sequencing lanes. For two donors (one aged 18 to 30 and one aged 80 or older), the study analyzed two additional independent replicas of 1 million unique cDNA reads from the same blood draw.

The library was produced with 5' RACE. Sequenced using an Illumina HiSeq 2500. A second PCR of 7 to 11 cycles was performed with a sample-barcoded 5' primer and a J-beta primer mix. A template-switch 5' adaptor carrying 12 random nucleotides introduced a unique molecular identifier onto each TCR beta cDNA molecule. Each sample yielded at least 2.5 million CDR3-containing paired-end reads. First-strand cDNA was synthesized from all RNA with the Mint cDNA synthesis kit, primed by a TRBC-specific oligonucleotide. Following uracil-DNA glycosylase treatment, all cDNA underwent a first 18-cycle PCR with the universal primers M1SS and BC2_uni_R. The original pipeline was this. For normalization, 1 million high-quality reads, each with a distinct molecular identifier, were randomly selected from each sample. Reads sharing molecular identifiers were discarded rather than binned into consensus sequences. MiTCR, run with a Q25 quality threshold and the strictest error-elimination algorithm, handled CDR3 identification, clonotype clustering and error correction. A nonparametric unseen species model with Euler transformation was used to estimate a lower bound on total TCR beta diversity. TCRdb redid the processing of the public reads, applying fastp at Q25 and MiXCR, and retained in-frame beta chains. Here each entry gathers all rows of one CDR3 protein and keeps the most common genes and DNA. The authors' filters were not applied to this entry. The sample table lists about 2 million distinct CDR3 sequences, around 48% of them with a count of one. Approximately 2.1% of the sample belongs to the ten largest clones.

The CDR3 measures 13 amino acids from cysteine to phenylalanine. Just CDR3 DNA is preserved here, 39 bases in frame from base 1. CDR1 and CDR2 were assigned from the germline V gene as SQVTM and ANQGSEA. V is pared back by 7 bases and J by 1 base, with 11 bases lying between the germline termini. The paper's findings and limits, for the study overall: There was a strong correlation between observed TCR beta diversity and the percentage of naive T cells measured by flow cytometry. The CMV infection status of donors was not known, potentially confounding age-related changes in expanded clonotypes. Bulk unsorted PBMC profiling prevented conclusive comparison of naive and antigen-experienced compartments. Observed TCR beta diversity per million T cells fell roughly linearly with age, and a significant reduction was already apparent by age around 40. Estimates of total diversity based on one million sequenced T cells were considered lower bounds and underestimates. Compared with the aged group, more naive CD4+ T cells, fewer expanded clones and increased TCR diversity were shown by the long-lived group, suggesting age selection.

Donors were about 36 systemically healthy Caucasian individuals from Russia aged roughly 6 to 90 years. Each donor gave 8 to 10 milliliters of peripheral blood, drawn into EDTA-treated Vacutainer tubes. Ficoll-Paque density-gradient centrifugation was used to isolate PBMCs, with at least 6 million obtained per sample. Total RNA was extracted from PBMCs with Trizol reagent, with at least 6 micrograms obtained per sample. Naive CD45RAhigh/CD27high T cell percentages were measured by flow cytometry on a PBMC aliquot from every donor. The sample comprised blood. This sequence originates from a woman in her thirties or forties in good health. The V and J segments used are TRBV29-1 and TRBJ2-4; the D gene remains uncertain. The sequence in DNA is TGCAGCGCTATAAGGACGGCCAAAAACATTCAGTACTTC. It translates as CSAIRTAKNIQYF.